One TCR beta chain is described in this entry. Its antigen is currently unknown. TCRdb's copy holds only in-frame clones and misses some; the assay was immunoSEQ multiplex PCR. The sample lists 120,000 or so clones; more than 75% were seen once. This sample is drawn from a study of T cell responses to AZD1222 COVID-19 vaccine. Looking at the study overall: The analysis combined second doses at about 4 or about 12 weeks. Study-wide results and limits: Spike-specific TCR breadth and depth both grew after two AZD1222 doses. Unmutated variant regions are reportedly the target of nearly half of TCRs that are spike-specific.

Germline assignment: CDR1 ENHRY and CDR2 SYGVKD. Trimming stripped 5 bases from V and 7 bases from J, with 6 bases between. The CDR3 spans 12 residues. The TCR was taken from an adult in good health. Source: peripheral blood, taken on day 0 of AZD1222 vaccination. The rearrangement links TRBV10-3 to TRBJ1-6; D unclear. The CDR3 bases are TGTGCCATCAGTAACCTAAATTCACCCCTCCACTTT. Translating it yields CAISNLNSPLHF.